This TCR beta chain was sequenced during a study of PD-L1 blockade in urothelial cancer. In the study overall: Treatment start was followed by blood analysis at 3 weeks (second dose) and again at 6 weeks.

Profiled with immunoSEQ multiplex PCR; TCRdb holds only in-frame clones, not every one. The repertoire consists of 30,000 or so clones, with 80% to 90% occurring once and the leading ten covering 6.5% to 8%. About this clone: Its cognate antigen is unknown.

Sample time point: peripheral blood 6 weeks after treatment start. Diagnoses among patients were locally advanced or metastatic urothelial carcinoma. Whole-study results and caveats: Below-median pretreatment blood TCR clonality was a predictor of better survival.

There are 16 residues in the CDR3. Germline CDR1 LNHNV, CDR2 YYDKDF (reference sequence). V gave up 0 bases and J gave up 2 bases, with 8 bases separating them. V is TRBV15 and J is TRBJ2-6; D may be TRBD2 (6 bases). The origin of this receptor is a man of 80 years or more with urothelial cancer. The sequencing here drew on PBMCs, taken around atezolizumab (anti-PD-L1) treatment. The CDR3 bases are TGTGCCACCAGCAGAGACGGAGGGACTGGGGCCAACGTCCTGACTTTC. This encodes CATSRDGGTGANVLTF.